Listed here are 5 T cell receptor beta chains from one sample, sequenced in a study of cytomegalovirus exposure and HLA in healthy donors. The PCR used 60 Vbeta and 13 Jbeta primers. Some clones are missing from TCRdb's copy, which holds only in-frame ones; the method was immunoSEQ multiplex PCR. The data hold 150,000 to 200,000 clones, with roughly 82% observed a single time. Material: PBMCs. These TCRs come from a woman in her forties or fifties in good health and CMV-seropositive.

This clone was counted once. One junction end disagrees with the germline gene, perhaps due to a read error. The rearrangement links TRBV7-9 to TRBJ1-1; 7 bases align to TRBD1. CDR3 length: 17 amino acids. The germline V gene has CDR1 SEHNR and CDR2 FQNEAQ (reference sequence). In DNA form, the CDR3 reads TGTTCCAGCAGCTACCCTACTACAGGGGTAATGAACACTGAAGCTTTCTTT. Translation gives CSSSYPTTGVMNTEAFF.

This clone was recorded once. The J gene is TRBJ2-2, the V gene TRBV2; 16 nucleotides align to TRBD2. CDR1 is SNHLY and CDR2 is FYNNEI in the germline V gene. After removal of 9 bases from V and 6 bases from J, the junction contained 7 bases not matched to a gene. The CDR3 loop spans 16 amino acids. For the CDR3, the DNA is TGTGCCAGAGGGACTAGCGGGGGGGACAGGGCCGGGGAGCTGTTTTTT. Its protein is CARGTSGGDRAGELFF.

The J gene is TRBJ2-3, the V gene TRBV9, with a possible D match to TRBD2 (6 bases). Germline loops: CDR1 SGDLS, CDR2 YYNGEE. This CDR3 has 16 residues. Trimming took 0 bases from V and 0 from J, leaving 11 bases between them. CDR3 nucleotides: TGTGCCAGCAGCGTAGCTACGCGGGGTAGCACAGATACGCAGTATTTT. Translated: CASSVATRGSTDTQYF.

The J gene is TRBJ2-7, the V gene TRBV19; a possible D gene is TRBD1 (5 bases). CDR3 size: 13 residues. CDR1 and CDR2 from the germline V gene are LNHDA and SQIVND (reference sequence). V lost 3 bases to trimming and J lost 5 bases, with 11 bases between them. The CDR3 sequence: CASSISAGHEQYF. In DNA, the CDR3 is TGTGCCAGTAGTATTTCGGCAGGGCACGAGCAGTACTTC.

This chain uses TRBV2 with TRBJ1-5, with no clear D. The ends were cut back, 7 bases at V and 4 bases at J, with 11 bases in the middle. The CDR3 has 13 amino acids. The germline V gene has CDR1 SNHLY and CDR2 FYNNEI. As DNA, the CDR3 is TGTGCCAGCATTGGGGAGATGAATCAGCCCCAGCATTTT. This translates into CASIGEMNQPQHF.